Shown below are 26 T cell receptor beta chains from a single sample sequenced in a study of CD8 T cells in ankylosing spondylitis. TCRdb passed the 5' RACE reads through MiXCR, listing each CDR3 protein once. The sample includes roughly 160,000 distinct CDR3 sequences, roughly 12% of them seen just once. Sequenced material: blood, either unsorted or a sorted T cell fraction (not recorded which). These receptors were taken from a male donor with ankylosing spondylitis or in good health (not recorded which).

This clonotype has a count of ten or more. The genes are TRBV2 and TRBJ2-1; 13 bases map to TRBD2. Germline V gene lookup returns CDR1 SNHLY and CDR2 FYNNEI. The trim removed 7 bases at V and 7 bases at J, leaving 10 bases unmatched. This CDR3 comprises 16 residues. In DNA, the CDR3 is TGTGCCAGCACGAAGGGACTAGCGGGAATATGGAATGAGCAGTTCTTC. It translates to CASTKGLAGIWNEQFF.

This clonotype was observed many times. V gene TRBV29-1 combines with J gene TRBJ1-3; the D is unclear. The ends were cut back, 4 bases at V and 0 bases at J, with 7 bases in the middle. The CDR3 is 13 residues long. CDR1 SQVTM and CDR2 ANQGSEA come from the germline V gene. CDR3 region: CSVAASSGNTIYF. The CDR3 DNA is TGCAGCGTTGCGGCTTCCTCTGGAAACACCATATATTTT. Filled out from reference TRBV29-1 and TRBJ1-3, the complete variable domain reads SAVISQKPSRDICQRGTSLTIQCQVDSQVTMMFWYRQQPGQSLTLIATANQGSEATYESGFVIDKFPISRPNLTFSTLTVSNMSPEDSSIYLCSVAASSGNTIYFGEGSWLTVV.

This clonotype has just a few counts. The chain combines TRBV11-2 with TRBJ2-5; the D gene is possibly TRBD2 (5 bases). The germline V gene has CDR1 SGHAT and CDR2 FQNNGV. V gave up 0 bases and J gave up 3 bases, with 8 bases separating them. The CDR3 sequence is 14 residues long. The CDR3 reads CASSLDWGEETQYF. CDR3 DNA sequence: TGTGCCAGCAGCTTAGATTGGGGAGAAGAGACCCAGTACTTC.

This chain links TRBV2 with TRBJ1-4; maybe TRBD1 (6 bases). Deletions cut 6 bases from V and 7 bases from J, with 24 bases between. CDR1 is SNHLY, CDR2 FYNNEI, per germline. The CDR3 contains 17 residues. The DNA for the CDR3 is TGTGCCAGCAGCGAAAAAGGACAGACCCTCTGGGGTGAAAAACTGTTTTTT. Translating gives CASSEKGQTLWGEKLFF.

This clonotype was seen repeatedly, ten times or more. V gene TRBV5-1 combines with J gene TRBJ1-5, with a weak D call TRBD1 (5 bases). Germline loops: CDR1 SGHRS, CDR2 YFSETQ. Trimming stripped 4 bases from V and 5 bases from J, with 16 bases between. The CDR3 contains 15 residues. The CDR3 protein is CASSLDNGSYQPQHF. The CDR3 DNA reads TGCGCCAGCAGCCTGGACAACGGGTCGTATCAGCCCCAGCATTTT.

The V and J genes are TRBV6-2 or TRBV6-3 and TRBJ1-2, with TRBD1 as a possible D gene (6 bases). This CDR3 contains 16 residues. CDR1 and CDR2 (germline): MNHEY, SVGEGT. Trimming removed 7 bases at V and 1 base at J, with 19 bases between. The CDR3 protein is CASTRQGMVLNYGYTF. For the CDR3, the DNA is TGTGCCAGCACGCGGCAGGGGATGGTGCTTAACTATGGCTACACCTTC.

This rearrangement joins TRBV19 to TRBJ2-2, with no clear D. Germline assignment: CDR1 LNHDA and CDR2 SQIVND (reference sequence). The CDR3 spans 14 residues. V lost 3 bases and J lost 6, with 11 bases in between. The CDR3 reads CASSITFGAGELFF. The CDR3, as DNA: TGTGCCAGTAGTATTACCTTCGGAGCCGGGGAGCTGTTTTTT. The full variable domain, completed using reference TRBV19 and TRBJ2-2, is DGGITQSPKYLFRKEGQNVTLSCEQNLNHDAMYWYRQDPGQGLRLIYYSQIVNDFQKGDIAEGYSVSREKKESFPLTVTSAQKNPTAFYLCASSITFGAGELFFGEGSRLTVL.

This clonotype was detected many times. The chain joins TRBV5-1 to TRBJ2-2; D possibly corresponds to TRBD2 (6 bases). Trimming took off 0 bases at V and 7 bases at J, with 13 bases between the two ends. CDR1 and CDR2 (germline): SGHRS, YFSETQ. CDR3 length equals 15 residues. CDR3 amino acids: CASSLDGRTNGELFF. The CDR3 bases are TGCGCCAGCAGCTTGGACGGGAGAACGAACGGGGAGCTGTTTTTT. The entire variable domain, with the rest obtained from reference TRBV5-1 and TRBJ2-2, is as follows: KAGVTQTPRYLIKTRGQQVTLSCSPISGHRSVSWYQQTPGQGLQFLFEYFSETQRNKGNFPGRFSGRQFSNSRSEMNVSTLELGDSALYLCASSLDGRTNGELFFGEGSRLTVL.

The chain has TRBV7-6 and TRBJ2-3; tentatively, D is TRBD1 or TRBD2 (5 bases each). Germline V gene sequence: CDR1 SGHVS, CDR2 FNYEAQ. V was clipped by 3 bases and J by 4 bases, with 14 bases between them. The CDR3 is 15 amino acids. The DNA for the CDR3 is TGTGCCAGCAGCTTCGGGACCACCCGGGCAGATACGCAGTATTTT. It encodes CASSFGTTRADTQYF.

This clonotype was seen ten or more times. The chain links TRBV27 to TRBJ1-5, with D unresolved. In germline, CDR1 is MNHEY, CDR2 SMNVEV (reference sequence). This CDR3 region has 15 residues. Trimming removed 0 bases from V and 1 base from J, with 7 bases in between. The CDR3, as DNA: TGTGCCAGCAGTTTATCAGTTTGGAGCAATCAGCCCCAGCATTTT. Its translation: CASSLSVWSNQPQHF.

This clonotype showed up many times. The rearrangement links TRBV15 to TRBJ2-7; D perhaps matches TRBD1 (6 bases). The CDR3 covers 16 residues. Deletions cut 5 bases from V and 6 bases from J, with 23 bases between. CDR1 and CDR2 (germline): LNHNV, YYDKDF (reference sequence). In DNA form, the CDR3 reads TGTGCCACCAGCGGACTGGCAGGGGTTAGCCGGATCGAGCAGTACTTC. It specifies CATSGLAGVSRIEQYF.

In this sample, this clonotype turned up many times. V and J are TRBV4-1 and TRBJ1-4, with D tentatively TRBD1 (5 bases). CDR3 length: 16 amino acids. Germline V lookup: CDR1 MGHRA, CDR2 YSYEKL. Trimming took off 3 bases at V and 10 bases at J, with 21 bases between the two ends. For the CDR3, the DNA is TGCGCCAGCAGCCAGGTTGACAGTTCCTACGTCGCAAAACTGTTTTTT. It specifies CASSQVDSSYVAKLFF.

The table lists this clonotype with a few counts. The chain employs TRBV7-2 and TRBJ2-7, with D perhaps given as TRBD1 or TRBD2 (5 bases each). CDR3 length equals 15 residues. V was clipped by 5 bases and J by 2 bases, with 16 bases between them. Germline assignment: CDR1 SGHTA and CDR2 FQGNSA. The CDR3: CASSVYRDGAYEQYF. The CDR3 DNA is TGTGCCAGCAGCGTTTATCGGGACGGCGCCTACGAGCAGTACTTC. Drawing the rest from reference TRBV7-2 and TRBJ2-7, the complete variable domain is GAGVSQSPSNKVTEKGKDVELRCDPISGHTALYWYRQSLGQGLEFLIYFQGNSAPDKSGLPSDRFSAERTGGSVSTLTIQRTQQEDSAVYLCASSVYRDGAYEQYFGPGTRLTVT.

This clonotype was picked up many times. The chain is built from TRBV7-2 and TRBJ2-3, with D perhaps being TRBD1 or TRBD2 (5 bases each). The germline V and J ends were trimmed by 5 bases and 2 bases, with 20 bases remaining between them. Germline lookup yields CDR1 SGHTA and CDR2 FQGNSA. The CDR3 sequence is 17 residues long. Written as DNA, the CDR3 is TGTGCCAGCAGCGCCTCCGGGACGGGGACCATCACAGATACGCAGTATTTT. This translates into CASSASGTGTITDTQYF.

The sample holds a few counts of this clonotype. This rearrangement joins TRBV12-3 or TRBV12-4 to TRBJ2-7, with D unresolved. This CDR3 comprises 15 residues. The germline V and J ends were trimmed by 0 bases and 2 bases, with 11 bases remaining between them. The CDR3 region is CASSLAAGSTYEQYF. DNA of the CDR3: TGTGCCAGCAGTTTAGCCGCAGGCTCGACCTACGAGCAGTACTTC.

This clonotype occurred many times. J is TRBJ2-5 and V is TRBV7-9, with D tentatively TRBD1 (5 bases). Germline V gene sequence: CDR1 SEHNR, CDR2 FQNEAQ (reference sequence). Trimming removed 5 bases at V and 5 bases at J, with 18 bases between. The CDR3 is 15 residues long. CDR3 bases: TGTGCCAGCAGCATCCTTCTCGACAGAGAGGAGACCCAGTACTTC. This encodes CASSILLDREETQYF.

This clonotype was observed at least ten times. V gene TRBV12-3 or TRBV12-4 combines with J gene TRBJ1-5, with D possibly being TRBD1 (5 bases). V was cut by 3 bases and J by 0 bases, with 9 bases left in between. CDR3 length: 15 residues. The CDR3 loop is CASSFSGASNQPQHF. CDR3 DNA: TGTGCCAGCAGTTTTTCTGGGGCTAGCAATCAGCCCCAGCATTTT.

This clonotype was seen at least ten times. The chain links TRBV3-1 to TRBJ2-1; TRBD2 matches 11 bases. The ends lost 0 bases at V and 7 bases at J; junction bases unmatched: 8. In germline, CDR1 is LGHDT, CDR2 YNNKEL (reference sequence). The length of the CDR3 is 17 residues. CDR3 sequence: CASSQDTASGRWNEQFF. The CDR3 region has the DNA TGTGCCAGCAGCCAAGATACGGCTAGCGGGAGGTGGAATGAGCAGTTCTTC.

The rearrangement uses TRBV18 and TRBJ1-2; the D is unclear. The germline V gene has CDR1 KGHSH and CDR2 LQKENI. This CDR3 spans 14 amino acids. Trimming took 4 bases from V and 8 from J, leaving 17 bases between them. The CDR3 nucleotides read TGTGCCAGCTCACTGGGCGCCTCAAACGGCGGCTACACCTTC. Protein: CASSLGASNGGYTF.

V is TRBV4-3 and J is TRBJ2-3; perhaps TRBD2 as D (6 bases). The V gene lost 2 bases and the J gene lost 4 bases, with 13 bases spanning the gap. Looked up from germline, CDR1 is LGHNA and CDR2 is YSLEER. This CDR3 is built from 15 residues. The CDR3 here is CASSQTGLWADTQYF. The CDR3, as DNA: TGCGCCAGCAGCCAAACGGGACTCTGGGCAGATACGCAGTATTTT.

As to this clonotype: A much larger clone differs by one base, so this may be a read error. The chain recombines TRBV10-3 with TRBJ2-7; 8 positions match TRBD2. The CDR3 extends over 16 amino acids. V trimming: 3 bases; J trimming: 0 bases; junction bases outside the gene matches: 7. The V gene's germline CDR1 is ENHRY and CDR2 SYGVKD. The CDR3 spells CAISDQRGTSSYEQYF. As DNA, the CDR3 is TGTGCCATCAGTGACCAAAGGGGGACTAGCTCCTACGAGCAGTACTTC.

This clonotype was counted many times. The V call is TRBV29-1, the J call TRBJ2-2, with D possibly being TRBD1 (5 bases). CDR3 length: 12 residues. V dropped 4 bases and J dropped 5 bases, with 8 bases sitting between them. The germline V gene encodes CDR1 SQVTM and CDR2 ANQGSEA. Here the CDR3 reads CSVATVTGELFF. The CDR3 DNA follows: TGCAGCGTTGCGACAGTGACCGGGGAGCTGTTTTTT.

The genes are TRBV9 and TRBJ2-3; D perhaps matches TRBD2 (5 bases). The V and J ends lost 3 bases and 1 base respectively, with 12 bases between them. The length of the CDR3 is 15 residues. Per germline, CDR1 SGDLS and CDR2 YYNGEE. In DNA, the CDR3 is TGTGCCAGCAGCGCGGACCCCGGGGGCACAGATACGCAGTATTTT. Translation: CASSADPGGTDTQYF.

This clonotype was seen at least ten times. The V and J genes are TRBV4-3 and TRBJ1-1; 12 bases are shared with TRBD1. Germline trimming cut 3 bases from V and 1 base from J; bases unmatched to any gene: 9. This CDR3 contains 18 residues. Germline values: CDR1 LGHNA, CDR2 YSLEER. CDR3 sequence (DNA): TGCGCCAGCAGCCATGGCACGGGGACAGGGGGCTCGAACACTGAAGCTTTCTTT. Its translation: CASSHGTGTGGSNTEAFF.

V usage is TRBV29-1 and J usage is TRBJ2-7, with TRBD2 identical over 13 bases. The ends lost 0 bases at V and 3 bases at J; junction bases unmatched: 5. The length of the CDR3 is 16 residues. Germline loops: CDR1 SQVTM, CDR2 ANQGSEA. The CDR3 is CSVEDRLAGGLYEQYF. CDR3 bases: TGCAGCGTTGAAGATAGACTAGCGGGAGGACTCTACGAGCAGTACTTC.

In the case of this clonotype: One end of the junction fails to match germline, which may point to a read error. The chain has TRBV5-4 and TRBJ2-5, with no clear D. The CDR3 is made up of 15 amino acids. Germline CDR1 reads SGHNT; CDR2 reads YYREEE (reference sequence). CDR3 protein: CASSLGVLGLEAQYF. The CDR3 DNA reads as TGTGCCAGCAGCTTGGGAGTTTTAGGTTTAGAGGCCCAGTACTTC.